This section outlines one TCR beta chain sequence together with its context. The antigen remains undetermined. This entry is derived from a study of cytomegalovirus exposure and HLA in healthy donors. Overall study results and limits: Cytomegalovirus-associated TCR beta chains were listed, numbering more than 150. Researchers reported from a later analysis that most CMV-associated TCR beta chains appeared HLA-restricted. Several of the most significant clusters appeared linked to common viral pathogens, based on a later analysis.

Germline V lookup: CDR1 SNHLY, CDR2 FYNNEI. This CDR3 region has 13 residues. Trimming left V 6 bases short and J 8 bases short, with 13 bases between. Primers for the PCR totalled 60 Vbeta and 13 Jbeta. In the original workflow: A later analysis tallied about 80 million unique TCR beta chains, 10 million to 12 million of them shared. Generated by immunoSEQ multiplex PCR, the TCRdb table keeps only in-frame clones and is missing some. The DNA gave D and trimming, while V, J and clone size come from that table. Of 150,000 to 200,000 clones listed, around 80% were seen once; the top ten hold 4.9%. V usage is TRBV2 and J usage is TRBJ2-2, with D possibly being TRBD1 (5 bases). The TCR comes from a male donor in good health and CMV-seronegative. The specimen sequenced was PBMCs. CDR3 bases: TGTGCCAGCAGCACGCCAGGGATTGGGGAGCTGTTTTTT. It encodes CASSTPGIGELFF.